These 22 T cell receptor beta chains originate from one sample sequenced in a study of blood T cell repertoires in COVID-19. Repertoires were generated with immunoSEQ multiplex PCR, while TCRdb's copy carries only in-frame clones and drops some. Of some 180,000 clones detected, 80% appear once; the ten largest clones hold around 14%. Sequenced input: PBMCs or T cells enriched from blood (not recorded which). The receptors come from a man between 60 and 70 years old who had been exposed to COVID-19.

CDR3 protein: CASSSTSGSKTDTQYF. Here the CDR3 DNA reads TGTGCCAGCAGTTCGACTAGCGGGAGCAAAACAGATACGCAGTATTTT. J is TRBJ2-3 and V is TRBV28, with 12 bases that match TRBD2. From germline, CDR1 is MDHEN and CDR2 SYDVKM. Germline trimming cut 4 bases from V and 3 bases from J; bases unmatched to any gene: 5. This CDR3 has 16 amino acids.

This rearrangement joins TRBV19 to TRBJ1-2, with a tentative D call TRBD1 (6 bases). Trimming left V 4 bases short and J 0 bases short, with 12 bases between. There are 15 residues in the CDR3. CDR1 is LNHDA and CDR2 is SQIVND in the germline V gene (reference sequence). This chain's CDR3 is CASSKQQGTNYGYTF. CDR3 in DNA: TGTGCCAGTAGTAAACAACAGGGTACTAACTATGGCTACACCTTC. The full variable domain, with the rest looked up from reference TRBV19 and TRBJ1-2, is DGGITQSPKYLFRKEGQNVTLSCEQNLNHDAMYWYRQDPGQGLRLIYYSQIVNDFQKGDIAEGYSVSREKKESFPLTVTSAQKNPTAFYLCASSKQQGTNYGYTFGSGTRLTVV.

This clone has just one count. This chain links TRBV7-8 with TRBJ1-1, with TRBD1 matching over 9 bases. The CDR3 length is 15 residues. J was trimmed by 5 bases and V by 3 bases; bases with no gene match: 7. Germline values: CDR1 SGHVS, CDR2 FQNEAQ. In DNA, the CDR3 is TGTGCCAGCAGCTTCCCGGGACAGGGATGGACTGAAGCTTTCTTT. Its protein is CASSFPGQGWTEAFF. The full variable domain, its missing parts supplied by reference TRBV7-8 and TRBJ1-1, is GAGVSQSPRYKVAKRGQDVALRCDPISGHVSLFWYQQALGQGPEFLTYFQNEAQLDKSGLPSDRFFAERPEGSVSTLKIQRTQQEDSAVYLCASSFPGQGWTEAFFGQGTRLTVV.

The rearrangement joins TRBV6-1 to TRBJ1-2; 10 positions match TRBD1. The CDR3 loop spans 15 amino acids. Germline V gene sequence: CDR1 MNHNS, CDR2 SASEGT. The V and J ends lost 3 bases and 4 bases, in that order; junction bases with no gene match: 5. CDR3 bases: TGTGCCAGCAGTGACCGGGACAGGGGATCCTATGGCTACACCTTC. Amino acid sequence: CASSDRDRGSYGYTF.

CDR3 bases: TGTGCCAGCAGCACCGAGCCAGGTATCGGGAGAACGCAGTATTTT. It is translated as CASSTEPGIGRTQYF. This chain connects TRBV9 to TRBJ2-3; D is possibly TRBD2 (6 bases). Germline CDR1 reads SGDLS; CDR2 reads YYNGEE. The CDR3 is made up of 15 amino acids. The V end lost 4 bases, the J end lost 9 bases, and 21 bases lay between the germline ends.

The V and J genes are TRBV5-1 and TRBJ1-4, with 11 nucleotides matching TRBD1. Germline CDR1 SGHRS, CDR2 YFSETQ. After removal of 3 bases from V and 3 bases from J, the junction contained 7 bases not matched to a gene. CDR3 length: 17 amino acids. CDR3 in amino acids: CASSWAGTGGSNEKLFF. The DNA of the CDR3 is TGCGCCAGCAGCTGGGCCGGGACAGGGGGATCTAATGAAAAACTGTTTTTT.

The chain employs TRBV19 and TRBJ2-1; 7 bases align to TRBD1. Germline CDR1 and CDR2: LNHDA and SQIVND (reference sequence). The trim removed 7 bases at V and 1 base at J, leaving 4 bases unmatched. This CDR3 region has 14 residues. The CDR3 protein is CASMGTVSYNEQFF. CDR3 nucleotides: TGTGCCAGTATGGGGACAGTTTCCTACAATGAGCAGTTCTTC.

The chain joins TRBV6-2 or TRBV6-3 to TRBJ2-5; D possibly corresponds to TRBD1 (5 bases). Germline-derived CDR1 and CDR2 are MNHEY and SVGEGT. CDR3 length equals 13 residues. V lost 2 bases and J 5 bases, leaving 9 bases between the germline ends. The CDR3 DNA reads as TGTGCCAGCAGTTACCAGGGCCCGGAGACCCAGTACTTC. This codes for CASSYQGPETQYF.

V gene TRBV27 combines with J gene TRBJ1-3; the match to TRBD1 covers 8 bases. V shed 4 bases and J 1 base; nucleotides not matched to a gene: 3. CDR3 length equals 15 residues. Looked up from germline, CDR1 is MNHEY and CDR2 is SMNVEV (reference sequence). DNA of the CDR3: TGTGCCAGCAGTTACCAGGGGGCTTCTGGAAACACCATATATTTT. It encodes CASSYQGASGNTIYF.

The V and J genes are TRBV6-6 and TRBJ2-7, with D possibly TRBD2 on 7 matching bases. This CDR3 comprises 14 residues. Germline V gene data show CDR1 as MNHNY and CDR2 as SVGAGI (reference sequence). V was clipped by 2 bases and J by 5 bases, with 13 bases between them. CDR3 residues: CASSYDTGGNEQYF. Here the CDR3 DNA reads TGTGCCAGCAGTTACGATACGGGGGGCAACGAGCAGTACTTC.

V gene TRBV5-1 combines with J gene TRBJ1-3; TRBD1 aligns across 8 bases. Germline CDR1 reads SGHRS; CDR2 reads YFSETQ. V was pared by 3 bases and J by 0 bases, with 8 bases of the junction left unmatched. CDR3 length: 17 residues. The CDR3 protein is CASSWGGQASSGNTIYF. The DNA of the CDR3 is TGCGCCAGCAGCTGGGGGGGACAGGCTTCCTCTGGAAACACCATATATTTT.

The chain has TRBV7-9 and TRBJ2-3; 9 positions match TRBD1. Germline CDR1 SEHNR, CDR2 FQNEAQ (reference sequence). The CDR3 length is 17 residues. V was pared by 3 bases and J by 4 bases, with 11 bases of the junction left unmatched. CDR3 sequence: CASSLATGTGLADTQYF. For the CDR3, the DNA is TGTGCCAGCAGCTTGGCGACCGGGACAGGGCTCGCAGATACGCAGTATTTT.

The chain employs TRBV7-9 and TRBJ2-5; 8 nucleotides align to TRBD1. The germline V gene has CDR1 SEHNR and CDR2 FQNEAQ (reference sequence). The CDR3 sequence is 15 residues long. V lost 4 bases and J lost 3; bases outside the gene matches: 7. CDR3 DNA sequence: TGTGCCAGCAGCTCGCGGACAGGGAAAGAAGAGACCCAGTACTTC. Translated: CASSSRTGKEETQYF.

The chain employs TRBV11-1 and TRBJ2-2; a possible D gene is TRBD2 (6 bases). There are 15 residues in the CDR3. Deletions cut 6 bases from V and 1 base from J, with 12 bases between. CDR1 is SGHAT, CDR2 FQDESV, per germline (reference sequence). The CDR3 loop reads CASRLFSGNTGELFF. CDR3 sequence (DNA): TGTGCCAGCAGGTTATTTAGCGGGAACACCGGGGAGCTGTTTTTT.

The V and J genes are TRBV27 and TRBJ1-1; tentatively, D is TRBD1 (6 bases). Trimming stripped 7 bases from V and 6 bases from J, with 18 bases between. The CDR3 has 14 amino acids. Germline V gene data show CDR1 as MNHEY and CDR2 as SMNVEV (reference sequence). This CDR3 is CASKVGGALAEAFF. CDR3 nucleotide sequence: TGTGCCAGCAAAGTAGGGGGGGCCCTTGCTGAAGCTTTCTTT.

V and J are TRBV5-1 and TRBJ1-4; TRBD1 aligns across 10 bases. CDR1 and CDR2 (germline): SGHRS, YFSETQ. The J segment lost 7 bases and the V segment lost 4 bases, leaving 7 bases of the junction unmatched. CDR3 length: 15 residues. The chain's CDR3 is CASSPQDRGSEKLFF. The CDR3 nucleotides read TGCGCCAGCAGCCCGCAGGACAGGGGGAGTGAAAAACTGTTTTTT.

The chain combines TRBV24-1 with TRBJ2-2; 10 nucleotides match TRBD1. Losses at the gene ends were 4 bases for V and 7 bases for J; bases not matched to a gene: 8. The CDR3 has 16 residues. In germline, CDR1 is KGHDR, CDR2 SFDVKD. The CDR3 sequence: CATSEAGTGVDGELFF. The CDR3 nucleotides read TGTGCCACCAGTGAGGCCGGGACAGGGGTCGACGGGGAGCTGTTTTTT.

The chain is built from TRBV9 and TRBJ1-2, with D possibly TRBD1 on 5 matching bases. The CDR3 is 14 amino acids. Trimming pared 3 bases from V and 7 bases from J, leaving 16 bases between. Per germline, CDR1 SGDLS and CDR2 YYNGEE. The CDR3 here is CASSEGQGGSGYTF. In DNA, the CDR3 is TGTGCCAGCAGCGAGGGCCAGGGAGGGAGTGGCTACACCTTC.

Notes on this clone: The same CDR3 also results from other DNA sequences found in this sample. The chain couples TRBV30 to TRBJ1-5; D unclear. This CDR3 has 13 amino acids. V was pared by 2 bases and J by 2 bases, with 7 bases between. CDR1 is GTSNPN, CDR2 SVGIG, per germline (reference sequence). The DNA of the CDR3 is TGTGCCTGGAGTCCTACAGGCAATCAGCCCCAGCATTTT. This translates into CAWSPTGNQPQHF.

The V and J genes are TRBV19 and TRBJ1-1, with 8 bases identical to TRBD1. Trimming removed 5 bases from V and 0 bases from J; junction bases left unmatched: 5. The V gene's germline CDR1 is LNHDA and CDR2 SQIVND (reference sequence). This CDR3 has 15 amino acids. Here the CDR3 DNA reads TGTGCCAGTAGTTTCCAGACAGGGGTGAACACTGAAGCTTTCTTT. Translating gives CASSFQTGVNTEAFF.

The CDR3 bases are TGCGCCAGCAGCCCGACTAGCGGGAGGGCGGGAGATACGCAGTATTTT. Amino acids: CASSPTSGRAGDTQYF. J is TRBJ2-3 and V is TRBV5-1; 14 nucleotides agree with TRBD2. This CDR3 region has 16 residues. Germline V CDR1 and CDR2: SGHRS, YFSETQ. The V segment lost 4 bases and the J segment 5 bases; nucleotides outside the gene matches: 6.

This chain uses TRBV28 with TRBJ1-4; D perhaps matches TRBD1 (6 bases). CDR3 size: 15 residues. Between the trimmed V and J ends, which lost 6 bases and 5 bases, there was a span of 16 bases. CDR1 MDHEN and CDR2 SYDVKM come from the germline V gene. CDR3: CASRTTGTRNEKLFF. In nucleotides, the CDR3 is TGTGCCAGCAGAACAACCGGGACAAGGAATGAAAAACTGTTTTTT.